The source of this T cell receptor (beta chain) is a study of regulatory T cells in long-lasting Graves disease (dated by TCRdb to the early 2020s). At the level of the whole study: Persistent Graves' disease was defined as antithyroid drug treatment for over 5 years with persistently positive TSH receptor autoantibodies. Peripheral blood TCR sequencing and RNA sequencing compared persistent Graves' disease patients with newly diagnosed Graves' disease patients. The study was conducted in China and was registered as a clinical trial. A total of some 33 samples were covered by TCR sequencing, comprising approximately 13 persistent and around 20 newly diagnosed Graves' disease patients. Antithyroid drugs had been taken for approximately 9.5 years on average by persistent Graves' disease patients in the clinical cohort. Study-wide conclusions, independent of this receptor: Sequencing and analysis were limited to the TCR beta chain. Compared with newly diagnosed patients, persistent Graves' disease patients had lower TCR Shannon entropy and fewer highly expanded clones, which suggests clonal expansion. The authors noted that the small sample size was a limitation that may lower accuracy. Patients with persistent disease shared more public clonotypes (about 2,500) than newly diagnosed patients did (966). Preferential use of TRBV28, TRBJ1-2 and TRBJ2-5 was observed in persistent disease, whereas TRBV20-1 and TRBJ2-1 were favored in newly diagnosed disease. The study examined only peripheral blood because the primary lesion, thyroid tissue, could not be accessed.

The intended sense of this specimen's time point label: persistent/refractory GD, antithyroid drugs over 5 years with positive TRAb. RNA was extracted from PBMCs in TRIzol for both TCR sequencing and RNA sequencing. The diagnosis of Graves' disease followed American Thyroid Association guidelines. Patients were recruited from an endocrinology department in Xi'an, China. From each patient, approximately 9 milliliters of peripheral blood was collected into an EDTA anticoagulant tube. Ficoll Paque Plus density gradient separation was used to isolate PBMCs, and no further T cell sorting was done. An Agilent 2100 Bioanalyzer and agarose gel were used to check RNA quality, and a NanoDrop 2000 was used to measure RNA concentration. Library generation was performed with multiplex PCR. The reads were generated on an Illumina HiSeq 4000. To build TCR beta libraries, CDR3 regions were amplified by Arm-PCR using iRepertoire HTBI primers. Before sequencing, the PCR products underwent gel purification. In the authors' own workflow: Gene usage analysis of CDR3 amino acid clonotypes relied on the roughly 58 TRBV and 13 to 15 TRBJ segments identified across samples. COPE and FqMerger were used to merge the filtered high-quality paired reads into contigs. BLAST was used to align contigs to IMGT TRBV, TRBD and TRBJ reference genes, and CDR3 was defined according to IMGT. Any clonotype with a frequency above 0.1% was classified as a highly expanded clone. Shannon entropy was used to measure repertoire diversity, and the Gini coefficient was used to measure V-J evenness. A clonotype found in more than one individual was treated as public. Using fastp trimming at Q25 and MiXCR clonotype assembly, TCRdb reanalyzed the public sequencing data and kept in-frame beta chains. Duplicate CDR3 protein sequences are folded into a single record with the most common DNA and genes. TCRdb, not the original authors, processed these V and J calls. The sample contains hundreds of thousands of distinct CDR3 sequences, 20% to 25% of them found a single time. Roughly 7% of the sample lies in the top ten.

This clonotype was detected ten times or more. No cognate antigen has been identified for it. No base-level quality is on record; no much larger clone is a single base apart. CDR1 and CDR2, per the germline V gene, are MDHEN and SYDVKM. V sheds 5 bases and J sheds 7 bases, leaving 21 bases between their ends. Its CDR3 holds 15 amino acids, cysteine through phenylalanine. Of all the DNA, just the CDR3 is kept, 45 bases in frame from base 1. This clonotype was obtained from a female donor with Graves disease. The sequence is built from TRBV28 and TRBJ2-7; the D element might be TRBD1 or TRBD2, as each aligns at 6 bases. The sample was peripheral blood mononuclear cells (PBMCs), taken when the disease was refractory, from a patient treated with antithyroid drugs. CDR3 region: CASSISQGPGGEQYF. The bases are TGTGCCAGCAGTATATCACAGGGTCCAGGAGGGGAGCAGTACTTC. Reference TRBV28 and TRBJ2-7 proteins supply the regions before and after the CDR3; the full variable domain is: DVKVTQSSRYLVKRTGEKVFLECVQDMDHENMFWYRQDPGLGLRLIYFSYDVKMKEKGDIPEGYSVSREKKERFSLILESASTNQTSMYLCASSISQGPGGEQYFGPGTRLTVT.